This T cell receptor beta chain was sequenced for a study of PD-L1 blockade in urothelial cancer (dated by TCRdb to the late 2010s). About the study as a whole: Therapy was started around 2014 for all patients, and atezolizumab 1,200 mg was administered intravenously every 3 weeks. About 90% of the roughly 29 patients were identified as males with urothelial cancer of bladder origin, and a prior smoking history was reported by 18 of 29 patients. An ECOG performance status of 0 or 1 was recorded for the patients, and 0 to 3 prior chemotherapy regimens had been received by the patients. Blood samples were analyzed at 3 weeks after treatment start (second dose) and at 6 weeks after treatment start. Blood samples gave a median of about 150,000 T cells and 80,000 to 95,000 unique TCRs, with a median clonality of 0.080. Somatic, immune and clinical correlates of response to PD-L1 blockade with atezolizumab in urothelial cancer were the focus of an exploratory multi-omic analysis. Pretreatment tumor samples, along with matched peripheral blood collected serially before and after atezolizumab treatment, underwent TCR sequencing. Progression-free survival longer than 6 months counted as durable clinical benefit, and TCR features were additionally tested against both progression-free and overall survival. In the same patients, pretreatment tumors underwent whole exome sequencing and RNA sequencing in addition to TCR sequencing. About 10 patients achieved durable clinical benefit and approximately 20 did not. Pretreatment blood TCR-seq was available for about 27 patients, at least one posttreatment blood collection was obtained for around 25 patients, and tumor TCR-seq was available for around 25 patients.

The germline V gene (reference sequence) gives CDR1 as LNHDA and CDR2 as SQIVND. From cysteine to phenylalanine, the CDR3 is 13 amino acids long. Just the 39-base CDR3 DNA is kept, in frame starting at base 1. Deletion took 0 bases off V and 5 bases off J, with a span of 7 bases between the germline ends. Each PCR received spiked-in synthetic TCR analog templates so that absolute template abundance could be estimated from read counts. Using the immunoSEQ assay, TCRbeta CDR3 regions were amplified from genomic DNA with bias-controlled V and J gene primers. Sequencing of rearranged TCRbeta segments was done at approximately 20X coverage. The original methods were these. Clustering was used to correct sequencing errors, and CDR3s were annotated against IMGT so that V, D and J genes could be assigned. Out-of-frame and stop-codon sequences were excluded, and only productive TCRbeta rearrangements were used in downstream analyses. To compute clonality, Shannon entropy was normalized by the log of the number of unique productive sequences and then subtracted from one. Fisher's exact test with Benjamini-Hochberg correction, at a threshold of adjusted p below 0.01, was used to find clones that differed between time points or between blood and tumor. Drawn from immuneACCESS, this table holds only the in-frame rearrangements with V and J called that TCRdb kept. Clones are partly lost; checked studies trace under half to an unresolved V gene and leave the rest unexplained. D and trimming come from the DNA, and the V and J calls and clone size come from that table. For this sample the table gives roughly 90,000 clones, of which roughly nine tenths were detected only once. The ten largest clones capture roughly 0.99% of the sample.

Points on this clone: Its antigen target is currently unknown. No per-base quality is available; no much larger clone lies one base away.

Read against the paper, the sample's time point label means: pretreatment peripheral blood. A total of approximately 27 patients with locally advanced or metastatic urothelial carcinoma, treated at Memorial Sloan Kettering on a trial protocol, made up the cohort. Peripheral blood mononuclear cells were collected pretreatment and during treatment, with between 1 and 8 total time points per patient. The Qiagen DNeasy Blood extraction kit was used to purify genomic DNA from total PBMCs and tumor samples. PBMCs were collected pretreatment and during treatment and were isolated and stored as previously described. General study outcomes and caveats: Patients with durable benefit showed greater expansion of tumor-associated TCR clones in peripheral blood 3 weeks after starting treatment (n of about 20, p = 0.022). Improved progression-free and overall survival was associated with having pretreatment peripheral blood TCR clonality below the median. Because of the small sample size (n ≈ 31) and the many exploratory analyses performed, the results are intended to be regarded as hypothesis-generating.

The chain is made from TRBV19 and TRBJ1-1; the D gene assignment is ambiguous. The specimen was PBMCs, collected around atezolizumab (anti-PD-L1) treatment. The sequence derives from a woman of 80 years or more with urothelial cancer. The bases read TGTGCCAGTAGTATAGATTATTTGACTGAAGCTTTCTTT. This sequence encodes CASSIDYLTEAFF.